This section outlines one T cell receptor beta chain sequence together with its context. What antigen it recognizes has not been identified. Base qualities are not provided; no much larger clone lies one nucleotide away. Trimmed from V: 4 bases; trimmed from J: 5 bases; junction bases lacking a gene match: 7. The CDR3 measures 14 amino acids from cysteine to phenylalanine. This entry keeps only the CDR3 DNA: 42 bases, framed from base 1. Libraries were constructed by RT-PCR. The sequencer listed for this sample is NextSeq 550. TCRdb took the public reads, trimmed them with fastp at Q25, ran MiXCR for clone calling and kept in-frame beta chains. Rows are combined by CDR3 protein, so each entry shows the most common genes and DNA. This sample has approximately 31,000 distinct CDR3 sequences in its table, and around 35% of those were observed once. The ten top clones hold less than 85% of the sample. These data come from a study of patients and donors after allogeneic stem cell transplantation (dated by TCRdb to 2019 to 2021).

Recombination connected TRBV12-3 or TRBV12-4 to TRBJ1-1, and 7 junctional nucleotides match TRBD1. Sequencing used blood, either unsorted or a sorted T cell fraction (not recorded which). This sequence originates from a human donor who was either an allogeneic HSCT recipient or a stem cell or donor lymphocyte infusion donor (not recorded which). It is not recorded whose cells these are; they may come from a transplant donor. The DNA reads TGTGCCAGCAGTTCCCACAGGGGTCGTACTGAAGCTTTCTTT. This yields the protein CASSSHRGRTEAFF.